These 32 T cell receptor beta chains share one sample of origin, sequenced in a study of cytomegalovirus exposure and HLA in healthy donors. Data came from immunoSEQ multiplex PCR; TCRdb stores just in-frame clones and leaves some out. The repertoire holds roughly 140,000 clones, with 70% to 90% as singletons. Sequencing was carried out using PBMCs. The receptors shown here come from a man between 18 and 35 years old in good health and CMV-seropositive.

V is TRBV6-6 and J is TRBJ2-2, with 7 bases matching TRBD2. Germline-derived CDR1 and CDR2 are MNHNY and SVGAGI (reference sequence). The CDR3 length is 14 residues. Trimming at V came to 7 bases and at J to 0 bases, leaving 2 bases not matched to a gene. CDR3 in amino acids: CASIRGANTGELFF. DNA for the CDR3: TGTGCCAGCATTCGGGGGGCGAACACCGGGGAGCTGTTTTTT.

This chain links TRBV18 with TRBJ1-1; D may be TRBD1 (5 bases). The CDR3 has 16 amino acids. V lost 2 bases, J lost 5 bases, and 18 bases lay in between. Germline V lookup: CDR1 KGHSH, CDR2 LQKENI. The CDR3 is CASSPGPSTDGTEAFF. CDR3 sequence (DNA): TGTGCCAGCTCACCAGGGCCCTCGACAGACGGGACTGAAGCTTTCTTT.

V is TRBV29-1 and J is TRBJ2-3; 9 positions match TRBD1. Trimming took 5 bases from V and 4 from J; bases not matched to a gene: 19. This CDR3 has 18 amino acids. Germline V CDR1 and CDR2: SQVTM, ANQGSEA. The CDR3 region is CSVRNPYDGTGNADTQYF. The CDR3 coding sequence is TGCAGCGTTCGCAACCCCTATGACGGGACAGGGAATGCAGATACGCAGTATTTT.

The chain couples TRBV5-1 to TRBJ1-5, with D possibly matching TRBD1 (5 bases). This CDR3 region has 14 residues. Germline CDR1 is SGHRS and CDR2 is YFSETQ. V was trimmed by 1 base and J by 5 bases, leaving 10 bases between them. CDR3 region: CASSLFGGDQPQHF. The CDR3 DNA sequence: TGCGCCAGCAGCTTGTTCGGGGGAGATCAGCCCCAGCATTTT.

In nucleotides, the CDR3 is TGTGCCAGCGGAGACAGGGCCAGTGGCTACACCTTC. Translation gives CASGDRASGYTF. The chain uses TRBV6-4 and TRBJ1-2, with TRBD1 matching over 7 bases. The length of the CDR3 is 12 residues. CDR1 and CDR2 from the germline V gene are MRHNA and SNTAGT. Trimming cost V 8 bases and J 7 bases; bases outside gene matches: 7.

This sequence joins TRBV2 and TRBJ1-5; D is unresolved. The CDR3 consists of 16 residues. The ends were cut back, 3 bases at V and 0 bases at J, with 12 bases in the middle. CDR1 SNHLY and CDR2 FYNNEI come from the germline V gene. CDR3 sequence: CASSDLSGYSNQPQHF. CDR3 nucleotides: TGTGCCAGCAGTGATTTGTCCGGGTATAGCAATCAGCCCCAGCATTTT.

This clone occurred a few times. The V gene is TRBV5-4, the J gene TRBJ2-1, with D maybe TRBD2 (6 bases). This CDR3 region has 15 residues. Trimming shortened V by 1 base and J by 7 bases, and 15 bases separated the two germline ends. Germline V CDR1 and CDR2: SGHNT, YYREEE (reference sequence). The CDR3 nucleotides are TGTGCCAGCAGCTTGACTAGCCGGACCCGTAATGAGCAGTTCTTC. It yields the protein CASSLTSRTRNEQFF.

Here the CDR3 DNA reads TGTGCCAGCAGCCACAGGGACAACACCTACGAGCAGTACTTC. Translating gives CASSHRDNTYEQYF. V and J are TRBV7-9 and TRBJ2-7; possibly TRBD1 for D (6 bases). V dropped 5 bases and J dropped 2 bases, with 13 bases sitting between them. Germline lookup yields CDR1 SEHNR and CDR2 FQNEAQ (reference sequence). This CDR3 has 14 residues.

CDR3: CASSEPGLGYTF. Written as DNA, the CDR3 is TGTGCCAGCAGTGAACCAGGTCTTGGCTACACCTTC. The rearrangement uses TRBV25-1 and TRBJ1-2; D unclear. The V end was cut by 2 bases, the J end by 7 bases, with 8 bases between. CDR3 size: 12 residues. CDR1 is MGHDK and CDR2 is SYGVNS in the germline V gene.

The V and J genes are TRBV10-1 and TRBJ2-1; 8 nucleotides match TRBD1. The CDR3 runs to 14 residues. Losses at the gene ends were 6 bases for V and 2 bases for J; bases not matched to a gene: 3. Germline V gene lookup returns CDR1 WNHNN and CDR2 SYGVQD (reference sequence). In DNA form, the CDR3 reads TGCGCCAGCAGGGACAGGGACCCCTACAATGAGCAGTTCTTC. Translating it yields CASRDRDPYNEQFF.

The chain carries TRBV7-2 and TRBJ2-5, with 13 bases that match TRBD2. Germline V gene sequence: CDR1 SGHTA, CDR2 FQGNSA. This CDR3 is 18 amino acids long. The junction had 11 bases not matched to a gene; V was cut back by 5 bases and J by 2 bases. In DNA, the CDR3 is TGTGCCAGCAGCCCCGGACTAGCGGGAGCCCCTGGGCAAGAGACCCAGTACTTC. Its translation is CASSPGLAGAPGQETQYF.

This chain links TRBV18 with TRBJ2-2, with 8 bases lining up with TRBD2. Trimming removed 4 bases from V and 1 base from J; junction bases left unmatched: 5. CDR1 is KGHSH, CDR2 LQKENI, per germline. This CDR3 spans 16 amino acids. The CDR3 spells CASSRGGLWNTGELFF. As DNA, the CDR3 is TGTGCCAGCTCACGCGGGGGGCTGTGGAACACCGGGGAGCTGTTTTTT.

The chain uses TRBV6-5 and TRBJ1-2; weak D call: TRBD1 (5 bases). The length of the CDR3 is 14 residues. V lost 6 bases and J lost 5, with 16 bases in between. Germline V gives CDR1 MNHEY, CDR2 SVGAGI. CDR3: CASRDWRGKYGYTF. DNA for the CDR3: TGTGCCAGCAGGGACTGGAGGGGCAAGTATGGCTACACCTTC.

The V and J genes are TRBV4-2 and TRBJ2-3, with 7 bases matching TRBD2. In germline, CDR1 is LGHNA, CDR2 YNFKEQ. J was trimmed by 3 bases and V by 3 bases; bases with no gene match: 6. The CDR3 runs 15 residues. This chain's CDR3 is CASSQVGGGTDTQYF. The CDR3 bases are TGTGCCAGCAGCCAGGTCGGCGGGGGAACAGATACGCAGTATTTT.

CDR3 sequence: CASSSPSGRADYEQYF. Written as DNA, the CDR3 is TGTGCCAGCAGCTCCCCTAGCGGGAGGGCCGACTACGAGCAGTACTTC. The chain employs TRBV5-6 and TRBJ2-7, with 12 nucleotides matching TRBD2. The CDR3 has 16 residues. J gave up 3 bases and V 3 bases, and 7 bases lay outside the gene matches. From germline, CDR1 is SGHDT and CDR2 YYEEEE.

V usage is TRBV6-1 and J usage is TRBJ1-1, with TRBD1 matching 8 bases. V was pared by 7 bases and J by 2 bases, with 6 bases of the junction left unmatched. The CDR3 runs to 14 residues. The germline V gene encodes CDR1 MNHNS and CDR2 SASEGT. The CDR3 DNA reads TGTGCCAGCACCAGGGGGCTAGAAAACACTGAAGCTTTCTTT. Residues: CASTRGLENTEAFF.

CDR3 in amino acids: CATSTVFFSGRYNEQFF. The CDR3 coding sequence is TGTGCCACCAGCACCGTTTTCTTTAGCGGGAGATACAATGAGCAGTTCTTC. The chain links TRBV15 to TRBJ2-1; TRBD2 aligns across 9 bases. With 4 bases clipped from V and 4 bases from J, the junction kept 11 bases outside the gene matches. Germline V lookup: CDR1 LNHNV, CDR2 YYDKDF (reference sequence). The length of the CDR3 is 17 residues.

The V call is TRBV9, the J call TRBJ2-1; 14 nucleotides line up with TRBD2. Germline values: CDR1 SGDLS, CDR2 YYNGEE. The CDR3 length is 16 residues. V was clipped by 0 bases and J by 8 bases; unmatched bases: 4. Here the CDR3 DNA reads TGTGCCAGCAGCGTAGGGACTAGCGGGAGGATCTATGAGCAGTTCTTC. Translation gives CASSVGTSGRIYEQFF.

This chain uses TRBV18 with TRBJ2-1; perhaps TRBD2 as D (5 bases). Per germline, CDR1 KGHSH and CDR2 LQKENI. This CDR3 is 14 amino acids long. V was cut by 6 bases and J by 6 bases, with 15 bases left in between. Here the CDR3 DNA reads TGTGCCAGCTCGAAAGCGGAGGAATCCAATGAGCAGTTCTTC. Its translation is CASSKAEESNEQFF. Based on the CDR3 plus reference TRBV18 and TRBJ2-1, the full variable domain is NAGVMQNPRHLVRRRGQEARLRCSPMKGHSHVYWYRQLPEEGLKFMVYLQKENIIDESGMPKERFSAEFPKEGPSILRIQQVVRGDSAAYFCASSKAEESNEQFFGPGTRLTVL.

This chain links TRBV9 with TRBJ1-1; TRBD1 matches 9 bases. The junction had 5 bases not matched to a gene; V was cut back by 0 bases and J by 5 bases. The CDR3 spans 15 residues. Germline CDR1 SGDLS, CDR2 YYNGEE. The CDR3 nucleotides read TGTGCCAGCAGCGTAGACGGGACAGGGAGGACTGAAGCTTTCTTT. This translates into CASSVDGTGRTEAFF.

The gene calls are TRBV4-2 and TRBJ2-3; a possible D gene is TRBD2 (6 bases). From germline, CDR1 is LGHNA and CDR2 YNFKEQ. The V end was cut by 0 bases, the J end by 3 bases, with 16 bases between. This CDR3 is 17 amino acids long. The CDR3 DNA sequence: TGTGCCAGCAGCCAAGAAGGGACTTTGCTTTGGACAGATACGCAGTATTTT. This translates into CASSQEGTLLWTDTQYF.

This clone was seen more than once but under ten times. The CDR3 region is CASSLAGTGGRSGNTIYF. Here the CDR3 DNA reads TGCGCCAGCAGCTTGGCCGGGACAGGGGGCAGGTCTGGAAACACCATATATTTT. V and J are TRBV5-1 and TRBJ1-3; TRBD1 matches 12 bases. CDR1 is SGHRS, CDR2 YFSETQ, per germline. Trimming removed 0 bases from V and 1 base from J; junction bases left unmatched: 5. The CDR3 consists of 18 residues.

There are a few counts of this clone. In nucleotides, the CDR3 is TGTGCCAGCATATGGGGACAGGTAGGGGACAATGAGCAGTTCTTC. Translating gives CASIWGQVGDNEQFF. The chain uses TRBV2 and TRBJ2-1, with 8 bases fitting TRBD1. The length of the CDR3 is 15 residues. Germline values: CDR1 SNHLY, CDR2 FYNNEI. The trim removed 7 bases at V and 5 bases at J, leaving 10 bases unmatched.

The V call is TRBV9, the J call TRBJ2-1; D might be TRBD1 (6 bases). The germline V and J ends were trimmed by 0 bases and 2 bases, with 9 bases remaining between them. The CDR3 is 15 amino acids. CDR1 is SGDLS and CDR2 is YYNGEE in the germline V gene. CDR3 nucleotides: TGTGCCAGCAGCGTAGGGGGGCCACCCTACAATGAGCAGTTCTTC. Protein: CASSVGGPPYNEQFF. Full variable domain (remainder filled in from reference TRBV9 and TRBJ2-1): DSGVTQTPKHLITATGQRVTLRCSPRSGDLSVYWYQQSLDQGLQFLIQYYNGEERAKGNILERFSAQQFPDLHSELNLSSLELGDSALYFCASSVGGPPYNEQFFGPGTRLTVL.

This sequence joins TRBV4-1 and TRBJ1-3; maybe TRBD1 (5 bases). Per germline, CDR1 MGHRA and CDR2 YSYEKL. The CDR3 has 15 amino acids. V lost 6 bases and J 6 bases, leaving 18 bases between the germline ends. The CDR3: CASSWTGGVENTIYF. CDR3 coding DNA: TGCGCCAGCAGTTGGACGGGGGGTGTTGAAAACACCATATATTTT.

This sequence joins TRBV5-4 and TRBJ2-7; 10 bases match TRBD1. V trimming: 3 bases; J trimming: 3 bases; junction bases outside the gene matches: 3. This CDR3 is 14 amino acids long. Germline values: CDR1 SGHNT, CDR2 YYREEE (reference sequence). The CDR3, as DNA: TGTGCCAGCAGCTCGGACAGGGGGGACTACGAGCAGTACTTC. The encoded protein is CASSSDRGDYEQYF.

The rearrangement joins TRBV11-2 to TRBJ2-5; 9 bases fit TRBD2. CDR1 and CDR2 from the germline V gene are SGHAT and FQNNGV. V lost 2 bases and J lost 4; bases outside the gene matches: 5. The CDR3 has 15 amino acids. CDR3: CASSLIGGGAETQYF. In DNA form, the CDR3 reads TGTGCCAGCAGCTTAATAGGCGGGGGGGCAGAGACCCAGTACTTC.

The chain uses TRBV29-1 and TRBJ2-7; 7 bases line up with TRBD1. Germline CDR1 reads SQVTM; CDR2 reads ANQGSEA. CDR3 length: 14 residues. V trimming: 4 bases; J trimming: 3 bases; junction bases outside the gene matches: 9. The CDR3: CSVVPSGGHYEQYF. CDR3 bases: TGCAGCGTTGTCCCCTCAGGGGGACACTACGAGCAGTACTTC.

The J gene is TRBJ2-1, the V gene TRBV14; D is perhaps TRBD1 (5 bases). Trimming pared 5 bases from V and 2 bases from J, leaving 10 bases between. Looked up from germline, CDR1 is SGHDN and CDR2 is FVKESK. CDR3 length: 14 residues. The CDR3 reads CASSDQGTYNEQFF. For the CDR3, the DNA is TGTGCCAGCAGCGATCAGGGAACCTACAATGAGCAGTTCTTC.

CDR3 in amino acids: CASSPGPNSPLHF. CDR3 bases: TGTGCCAGCAGTCCCGGTCCTAATTCACCCCTCCACTTT. The chain carries TRBV7-8 and TRBJ1-6; no reliable D call. The V gene's germline CDR1 is SGHVS and CDR2 FQNEAQ. This CDR3 is 13 amino acids long. Trimming cost V 6 bases and J 6 bases, with 9 bases left between them.

This clone was seen only once. The chain joins TRBV6-1 to TRBJ1-5; no clear D gene. CDR1 and CDR2 (germline): MNHNS, SASEGT. The CDR3 is made up of 13 amino acids. The V end was cut by 2 bases, the J end by 3 bases, with 5 bases between. The CDR3 DNA reads TGTGCCAGCAGTGAAATCCACAATCAGCCCCAGCATTTT. Translated, it gives CASSEIHNQPQHF.

The J gene is TRBJ2-1, the V gene TRBV25-1; 7 positions agree with TRBD2. From germline, CDR1 is MGHDK and CDR2 SYGVNS. Germline trimming cut 11 bases from V and 0 bases from J; bases unmatched to any gene: 10. This CDR3 spans 15 amino acids. CDR3 sequence: CASTSGGSSYNEQFF. The DNA for the CDR3 is TGTGCCTCTACCTCGGGCGGGAGCTCCTACAATGAGCAGTTCTTC. Filled out from reference TRBV25-1 and TRBJ2-1, the complete variable domain reads EADIYQTPRYLVIGTGKKITLECSQTMGHDKMYWYQQDPGMELHLIHYSYGVNSTEKGDLSSESTVSRIRTEHFPLTLESARPSHTSQYLCASTSGGSSYNEQFFGPGTRLTVL.